This TCR beta chain originates from a study of cytomegalovirus exposure and HLA in healthy donors (dated by TCRdb to about 2017). Study-wide context: A later analysis indicated that the 100 to 150 validation repertoires were generated on the platform also employed for the approximately 700 repertoires of the first cohort. Along with the approximately 650-subject first cohort, a separate validation cohort of 120 different subjects was used. The aim of the study was to test whether cataloging public T cell receptors could identify signatures of past pathogen exposure. To predict cytomegalovirus infection status, the study combined high-throughput TCR immunosequencing, statistical association of individual TCRs with disease status, and machine learning. Points the paper makes about the study in general: It was suggested by the authors that the approach could potentially be generalized to other disease states and immunological phenotypes. A later analysis had no HLA typing for the validation cohort, so co-occurrence there was scored across all 130 or so repertoires. While some public TCRs were present in many individuals, most TCR sequences turned up only very rarely across donors. In vitro tests confirmed that a few of the cytomegalovirus-associated TCR beta chains recognize cytomegalovirus antigens. A total of fewer than 200 TCR beta chains were listed by the study as associated with cytomegalovirus. Subsequent analysis determined that TCRs grouped into clusters in the first cohort also showed a tendency toward co-occurrence across the 120 or so validation repertoires, and 94% of cluster scores exceeded 0. The classifier was reported to diagnose cytomegalovirus status with high specificity and sensitivity in both the original cohort and the validation cohort.

Donors formed part of the validation cohort, which comprised 120 subjects and was distinct from the first cohort of under 800 subjects. V is clipped by 4 bases and J by 2 bases, and the sequence between their germline boundaries is 17 bases long. The CDR3, cysteine through phenylalanine, is 16 amino acids long. This entry keeps only the CDR3 DNA: 48 bases, framed from base 1. Per the germline V gene (reference sequence), LNHDA is the CDR1 and SQIVND is the CDR2. The library was produced with the immunoSEQ multiplex PCR assay. The paper's data handling went like this. A statistical classification framework was developed to diagnose cytomegalovirus status using the catalog of TCR beta chain sequences. Imported from immuneACCESS, the table was reduced by TCRdb to in-frame sequences with V and J called. These copies leave out some clones; in studies compared against another copy, an unresolved V gene accounts for under half, and the cause of the remainder is not known. V, J and clone size derive from that table, while D and trimming were established from the DNA sequence. The sample records approximately 120,000 clones, 80% to 90% of which are singletons. About 1.9% of the sample rests with the top ten.

On this clone itself: Its target antigen remains unknown. Base qualities are not provided; no much larger clone lies one nucleotide away.

The rearrangement joined TRBV19 to TRBJ1-2; matching of 6 bases hints at TRBD1 as the D gene. The clonotype comes from a young woman in good health and CMV-seronegative. Sequenced input: PBMCs. For the CDR3, the sequence is CASSTLGTQLNYGYTF. The DNA sequence is TGTGCCAGTAGTACCCTCGGGACACAACTCAACTATGGCTACACCTTC.